A selection of T cell receptor beta chains follows, all from one sample in a study of chemoradiotherapy in HPV16-positive cancers. TCRdb keeps only in-frame clones here, not all; method: immunoSEQ multiplex PCR. The table lists approximately 38,000 clones, roughly 77% of them singletons. Sequenced here: blood, sampled from a patient who underwent chemoradiotherapy. The receptors stem from a human donor with HPV-associated anogenital cancer. CDR3s include the opening cysteine and the closing phenylalanine or tryptophan. The order of the fields is J gene, D gene, V gene, clone size, CDR3 DNA, CDR3 protein. D genes are given only for firm matches. Not all rows give a size; the values are once, few, many and, for expanded clones, a class.

TRBJ2-7 | NA | TRBV7-9 | NA | TGTGCCAGCAGCCTCCCTAAGAGTGACCTCTCCTACGAGCAGTACTTC | CASSLPKSDLSYEQYF
TRBJ2-5 | TRBD2 | TRBV19 | NA | TGTGCCAGTAGTATTGTCGGCGGGGGACAGACCCAGTACTTC | CASSIVGGGQTQYF
TRBJ1-6 | NA | TRBV7-9 | NA | TGTGCCAGCAGCTTATTAGGCGATAATTCACCCCTCCACTTT | CASSLLGDNSPLHF
TRBJ1-4 | NA | TRBV7-9 | NA | TGTGCCAGCAGCTTAGACGCGGGTAGCCCCGAAAAACTGTTTTTT | CASSLDAGSPEKLFF
TRBJ1-6 | NA | TRBV4-3 | NA | TGCGCCAGCAGCCAAGATGGACTTAGCTATAATTCACCCCTCCACTTT | CASSQDGLSYNSPLHF
TRBJ2-2 | NA | TRBV9 | NA | TGTGCCAGCAGCGTTCAGGGGCGCGACACCGGGGAGCTGTTTTTT | CASSVQGRDTGELFF
TRBJ2-1 | NA | TRBV5-1 | NA | TGCGCCAGCAGCTTGGATCCTGGGACCGTCTACAATGAGCAGTTCTTC | CASSLDPGTVYNEQFF
TRBJ2-5 | TRBD2 | TRBV5-1 | NA | TGCGCCAGCAGCGCTAGCGGGGGGGCCGTCCGAGAGACCCAGTACTTC | CASSASGGAVRETQYF
TRBJ1-2 | NA | TRBV7-3 | NA | TGTGCCAGCAGCTTATACGGGGGGAACTATGGCTACACCTTC | CASSLYGGNYGYTF
TRBJ1-4 | TRBD1 | TRBV5-1 | once | TGCGCCAGCAGCTTAATTATGGGACAGGGCATTGAAAAACTGTTTTTT | CASSLIMGQGIEKLFF
TRBJ1-5 | NA | TRBV6-6 | few | TGTGCCAGCAGTTACGGGGGGGATGGGAATCAGCCCCAGCATTTT | CASSYGGDGNQPQHF
TRBJ1-2 | NA | TRBV7-2 | NA | TGTGCCAGCAGCTTAGGACCGGGCTATGGCTACACCTTC | CASSLGPGYGYTF
TRBJ2-1 | TRBD2 | TRBV6-5 | NA | TGTGCCAGCAGTGCGGGACTAGCGGGGATCAATGAGCAGTTCTTC | CASSAGLAGINEQFF
TRBJ1-1 | NA | TRBV6-5 | NA | TGTGCCAGCAGTTACTCGACAGGTGAAGCTTTCTTT | CASSYSTGEAFF
TRBJ2-6 | NA | TRBV18 | NA | TGTGCCAGCTCACCGTATCGTCACTCTGGGGCCAACGTCCTGACTTTC | CASSPYRHSGANVLTF